The next 20 T cell receptor beta chains were all read from a single sample in a study of blood T cell repertoires in COVID-19. Assay: immunoSEQ multiplex PCR; the TCRdb copy retains only in-frame clones and omits some. Of roughly 410,000 clones in the sample, more than 70% were seen once. The sequenced sample consisted of peripheral blood. All receptors derive from a man between 35 and 55 years old with acute or convalescent COVID-19.

The chain links TRBV13 to TRBJ1-5; the D is unclear. V gave up 5 bases and J gave up 9 bases, with 23 bases separating them. Germline lookup yields CDR1 PRHDT and CDR2 FYEKMQ (reference sequence). This CDR3 region has 16 residues. CDR3 in amino acids: CASSTNVAPDSRPQHF. CDR3 sequence (DNA): TGTGCCAGCAGCACCAACGTGGCACCGGACTCTCGGCCCCAGCATTTT.

J is TRBJ2-5 and V is TRBV11-2; 10 nucleotides match TRBD2. Germline CDR1 and CDR2: SGHAT and FQNNGV. V dropped 8 bases and J dropped 6; count of bases not matched to a gene: 9. This CDR3 region has 14 residues. CDR3 protein: CASQRGTSVKTQYF. The CDR3 bases are TGTGCCAGCCAGAGAGGGACTAGCGTGAAGACCCAGTACTTC.

The DNA of the CDR3 is TGCGCCAGCAGTGACTTCACTGGAGGCTACGAGCAGTACTTC. It yields the protein CASSDFTGGYEQYF. The chain is built from TRBV10-2 and TRBJ2-7; D is possibly TRBD2 (5 bases). There are 14 residues in the CDR3. The germline V gene encodes CDR1 WSHSY and CDR2 SAAADI. Trimming took off 3 bases at V and 3 bases at J, with 12 bases between the two ends.

The V call is TRBV15, the J call TRBJ1-4; TRBD1 might be the D (6 bases). Germline CDR1 reads LNHNV; CDR2 reads YYDKDF (reference sequence). This CDR3 spans 15 amino acids. V was clipped by 1 base and J by 7 bases, with 13 bases between them. The CDR3 DNA reads TGTGCCACCAGCAGAGCACAGGGCTTTGGTGAAAAACTGTTTTTT. Translated: CATSRAQGFGEKLFF. The full variable domain, with the rest looked up from reference TRBV15 and TRBJ1-4, is DAMVIQNPRYQVTQFGKPVTLSCSQTLNHNVMYWYQQKSSQAPKLLFHYYDKDFNNEADTPDNFQSRRPNTSFCFLDIRSPGLGDTAMYLCATSRAQGFGEKLFFGSGTQLSVL.

The chain carries TRBV4-3 and TRBJ1-5, with D possibly being TRBD1 (5 bases). Trimming took 0 bases from V and 3 from J, leaving 12 bases between them. The CDR3 sequence is 16 residues long. Germline loops: CDR1 LGHNA, CDR2 YSLEER. The CDR3 sequence is CASSQDTGGVNQPQHF. In nucleotides, the CDR3 is TGCGCCAGCAGCCAAGATACGGGGGGGGTCAATCAGCCCCAGCATTTT.

The V call is TRBV11-2, the J call TRBJ2-7; D is possibly TRBD1 (5 bases). Trimming cost V 5 bases and J 2 bases, with 10 bases left between them. Germline CDR1 is SGHAT and CDR2 is FQNNGV. CDR3 length: 13 residues. In nucleotides, the CDR3 is TGTGCCAGCAGCACCAGGGAAACCTACGAGCAGTACTTC. It encodes CASSTRETYEQYF.

This clone was observed a few times. The rearrangement joins TRBV27 to TRBJ1-6; D unresolved. The CDR3 sequence is 13 residues long. The V gene lost 5 bases and the J gene lost 4 bases, with 6 bases spanning the gap. Per germline, CDR1 MNHEY and CDR2 SMNVEV (reference sequence). The DNA for the CDR3 is TGTGCCAGCAGTATGACTTATAATTCACCCCTCCACTTT. Translation gives CASSMTYNSPLHF.

DNA for the CDR3: TGTGCCAGCAGTTGGGGGGGAAACGAGCAGTACTTC. Its translation is CASSWGGNEQYF. The V gene is TRBV28, the J gene TRBJ2-7; TRBD2 matches 7 bases. Germline CDR1 MDHEN, CDR2 SYDVKM. V lost 4 bases and J lost 5; bases outside the gene matches: 2. The CDR3 consists of 12 residues.

The chain recombines TRBV13 with TRBJ2-7, with D maybe TRBD1 (6 bases). The CDR3 length is 13 residues. Per germline, CDR1 PRHDT and CDR2 FYEKMQ (reference sequence). V was clipped by 2 bases and J by 5 bases, with 10 bases between them. The CDR3 here is CASSLWGLHEQYF. The CDR3 DNA reads TGTGCCAGCAGCTTATGGGGGCTCCACGAGCAGTACTTC.

The CDR3 bases are TGTGCCTGGAGTTTACGGACTAGCGGCAAGTCCTACGAGCAGTACTTC. Protein product: CAWSLRTSGKSYEQYF. V usage is TRBV30 and J usage is TRBJ2-7; TRBD2 agrees at 10 bases. V shed 2 bases and J 1 base; nucleotides not matched to a gene: 8. There are 16 residues in the CDR3. CDR1 is GTSNPN, CDR2 SVGIG, per germline (reference sequence).

This clone was seen only once. The rearrangement uses TRBV7-9 and TRBJ2-5; 10 bases map to TRBD2. The CDR3 covers 15 residues. Germline lookup yields CDR1 SEHNR and CDR2 FQNEAQ (reference sequence). V was pared by 4 bases and J by 4 bases, with 6 bases of the junction left unmatched. The chain's CDR3 is CASSSSGRAPETQYF. Written as DNA, the CDR3 is TGTGCCAGCAGCTCGAGCGGGAGGGCCCCAGAGACCCAGTACTTC.

V and J are TRBV27 and TRBJ1-5; 9 bases are a match to TRBD1. The germline V gene has CDR1 MNHEY and CDR2 SMNVEV (reference sequence). CDR3 size: 18 residues. V shed 4 bases, J shed 0 bases, and the junction held 10 bases outside the gene matches. CDR3 amino acids: CASSSGGTGSRSNQPQHF. CDR3 DNA sequence: TGTGCCAGCAGTTCAGGCGGGACAGGGTCCCGTAGCAATCAGCCCCAGCATTTT.

The gene calls are TRBV4-3 and TRBJ2-3; 7 nucleotides align to TRBD2. Losses at the gene ends were 0 bases for V and 1 base for J; bases not matched to a gene: 4. The CDR3 totals 16 residues. The germline gives CDR1 LGHNA, CDR2 YSLEER. CDR3 bases: TGCGCCAGCAGCCAAGATTCCAGCGGGGGCACAGATACGCAGTATTTT. Protein product: CASSQDSSGGTDTQYF.

This clone appeared a single time. V is TRBV6-6 and J is TRBJ1-4; 8 bases are shared with TRBD1. This CDR3 spans 15 amino acids. CDR1 is MNHNY and CDR2 is SVGAGI in the germline V gene (reference sequence). J was trimmed by 7 bases and V by 6 bases; bases with no gene match: 10. The CDR3 region is CASRIRQGRVEKLFF. The CDR3 DNA reads TGTGCCAGCAGGATAAGACAGGGGCGGGTTGAAAAACTGTTTTTT.

This chain uses TRBV19 with TRBJ1-5; tentative D call: TRBD1 (6 bases). Between the trimmed V and J ends, which lost 9 bases and 2 bases, there was a span of 14 bases. This CDR3 has 14 amino acids. Germline V gene sequence: CDR1 LNHDA, CDR2 SQIVND (reference sequence). CDR3: CASSPDSGNQPQHF. The CDR3 region has the DNA TGTGCCAGCTCCCCGGACAGCGGCAATCAGCCCCAGCATTTT.

This clone was seen just once. The genes are TRBV12-3 or TRBV12-4 and TRBJ1-5, with 7 nucleotides matching TRBD1. The CDR3 sequence is 12 residues long. Germline trimming cut 6 bases from V and 7 bases from J; bases unmatched to any gene: 3. This chain's CDR3 is CASRSGGQPQHF. CDR3 nucleotide sequence: TGTGCCAGCAGGTCAGGGGGGCAGCCCCAGCATTTT.

The chain has TRBV16 and TRBJ1-5; D perhaps matches TRBD1 (5 bases). Germline CDR1 and CDR2: KGHSY and FQNENV. The CDR3 length is 14 residues. Trimming pared 5 bases from V and 3 bases from J, leaving 11 bases between. The CDR3: CASSVGGINQPQHF. CDR3 DNA sequence: TGTGCCAGCAGCGTCGGGGGAATCAATCAGCCCCAGCATTTT.

This sequence joins TRBV10-2 and TRBJ2-7; 8 nucleotides match TRBD2. The CDR3 sequence is 14 residues long. Trimming removed 7 bases from V and 4 bases from J; junction bases left unmatched: 9. In germline, CDR1 is WSHSY, CDR2 SAAADI. CDR3 coding DNA: TGCGCCAGCAAACCCGGGACTAGTCCGTACGAGCAGTACTTC. Translating it yields CASKPGTSPYEQYF.

The chain couples TRBV18 to TRBJ2-7, with 8 bases identical to TRBD2. Per the germline V gene, CDR1 is KGHSH and CDR2 is LQKENI. J was trimmed by 1 base and V by 3 bases; bases with no gene match: 8. This CDR3 spans 16 amino acids. The CDR3 spells CASSPAVIAGSYEQYF. CDR3 nucleotides: TGTGCCAGCTCACCGGCCGTGATAGCGGGGTCCTACGAGCAGTACTTC.

Only one count was recorded for this clone. CDR3 nucleotides: TGTGCCAGCAGCGCCCCCGGTGACTCCTACGAGCAGTACTTC. Translated: CASSAPGDSYEQYF. V and J are TRBV7-9 and TRBJ2-7; D gene unclear. Per the germline V gene, CDR1 is SEHNR and CDR2 is FQNEAQ (reference sequence). V shed 5 bases and J shed 0 bases, with 11 bases lying between them. This CDR3 contains 14 residues.